These 7 T cell receptor beta chains originate from one sample sequenced in a study of blood T cell repertoires in COVID-19. Clones were read by immunoSEQ multiplex PCR, and TCRdb kept only the in-frame ones, dropping some. The profile shows a few hundred thousand clones, over 80% of them singletons. The sequencing input was peripheral blood. These receptors all stem from a man in his 60s who had recovered from COVID-19.

The chain is built from TRBV6-6 and TRBJ1-6; 8 nucleotides agree with TRBD1. The CDR3 is 19 amino acids. After removal of 6 bases from V and 3 bases from J, the junction contained 16 bases not matched to a gene. Germline V gives CDR1 MNHNY, CDR2 SVGAGI (reference sequence). The CDR3, as DNA: TGTGCCAGCAGCCGAGAGCTCCGGACAGGGATGGGCTATAATTCACCCCTCCACTTT. Translating gives CASSRELRTGMGYNSPLHF.

On this clone itself: Since a much larger clone is just one base distant, this may be a read error. This rearrangement joins TRBV11-2 to TRBJ1-2, with 8 positions matching TRBD1. In germline, CDR1 is SGHAT, CDR2 FQNNGV. The CDR3 length is 13 residues. The V and J ends lost 5 bases and 8 bases, in that order; junction bases with no gene match: 7. The CDR3 region has the DNA TGTGCCAGCAGCCCCGACAGGGGTGGAGGCTACACCTTC. Amino acid sequence: CASSPDRGGGYTF.

The chain uses TRBV27 and TRBJ2-3; 7 bases fit TRBD1. Germline trimming cut 4 bases from V and 4 bases from J; bases unmatched to any gene: 14. The CDR3 has 17 amino acids. Germline CDR1 MNHEY, CDR2 SMNVEV (reference sequence). CDR3 DNA sequence: TGTGCCAGCAGTTCCCAACGACAGGGCTTTGGTGCAGATACGCAGTATTTT. Amino acids: CASSSQRQGFGADTQYF.

J is TRBJ2-7 and V is TRBV24-1; 14 nucleotides align to TRBD2. The CDR3 has 20 amino acids. Germline assignment: CDR1 KGHDR and CDR2 SFDVKD. The ends lost 0 bases at V and 5 bases at J; junction bases unmatched: 14. CDR3 residues: CATSDLGPPGLAGVINEQYF. In DNA form, the CDR3 reads TGTGCCACCAGTGATTTGGGACCGCCGGGACTAGCGGGAGTGATCAACGAGCAGTACTTC.

This rearrangement joins TRBV7-9 to TRBJ1-4; no reliable D call. Trimming stripped 3 bases from V and 1 base from J, with 9 bases between. CDR3 length equals 15 residues. Germline V gives CDR1 SEHNR, CDR2 FQNEAQ (reference sequence). The DNA of the CDR3 is TGTGCCAGCAGCTTGAGGGTGGGAACTAATGAAAAACTGTTTTTT. The encoded protein is CASSLRVGTNEKLFF.

The chain combines TRBV5-1 with TRBJ1-1; 10 bases are a match to TRBD1. CDR1 is SGHRS and CDR2 is YFSETQ in the germline V gene. Losses at the gene ends were 3 bases for V and 3 bases for J; bases not matched to a gene: 14. The CDR3 sequence is 18 residues long. The CDR3 region is CASSSSSGLGTGDTEAFF. The DNA of the CDR3 is TGCGCCAGCAGCTCCTCCTCTGGATTGGGGACAGGGGACACTGAAGCTTTCTTT.

The rearrangement uses TRBV11-3 and TRBJ2-7; TRBD2 agrees at 7 bases. Per germline, CDR1 SGHNT and CDR2 YENEEA. This CDR3 region has 14 residues. The J segment lost 3 bases and the V segment lost 5 bases, leaving 7 bases of the junction unmatched. CDR3 sequence: CASSTGLGDYEQYF. CDR3 bases: TGTGCCAGCAGCACTGGACTAGGCGACTACGAGCAGTACTTC.